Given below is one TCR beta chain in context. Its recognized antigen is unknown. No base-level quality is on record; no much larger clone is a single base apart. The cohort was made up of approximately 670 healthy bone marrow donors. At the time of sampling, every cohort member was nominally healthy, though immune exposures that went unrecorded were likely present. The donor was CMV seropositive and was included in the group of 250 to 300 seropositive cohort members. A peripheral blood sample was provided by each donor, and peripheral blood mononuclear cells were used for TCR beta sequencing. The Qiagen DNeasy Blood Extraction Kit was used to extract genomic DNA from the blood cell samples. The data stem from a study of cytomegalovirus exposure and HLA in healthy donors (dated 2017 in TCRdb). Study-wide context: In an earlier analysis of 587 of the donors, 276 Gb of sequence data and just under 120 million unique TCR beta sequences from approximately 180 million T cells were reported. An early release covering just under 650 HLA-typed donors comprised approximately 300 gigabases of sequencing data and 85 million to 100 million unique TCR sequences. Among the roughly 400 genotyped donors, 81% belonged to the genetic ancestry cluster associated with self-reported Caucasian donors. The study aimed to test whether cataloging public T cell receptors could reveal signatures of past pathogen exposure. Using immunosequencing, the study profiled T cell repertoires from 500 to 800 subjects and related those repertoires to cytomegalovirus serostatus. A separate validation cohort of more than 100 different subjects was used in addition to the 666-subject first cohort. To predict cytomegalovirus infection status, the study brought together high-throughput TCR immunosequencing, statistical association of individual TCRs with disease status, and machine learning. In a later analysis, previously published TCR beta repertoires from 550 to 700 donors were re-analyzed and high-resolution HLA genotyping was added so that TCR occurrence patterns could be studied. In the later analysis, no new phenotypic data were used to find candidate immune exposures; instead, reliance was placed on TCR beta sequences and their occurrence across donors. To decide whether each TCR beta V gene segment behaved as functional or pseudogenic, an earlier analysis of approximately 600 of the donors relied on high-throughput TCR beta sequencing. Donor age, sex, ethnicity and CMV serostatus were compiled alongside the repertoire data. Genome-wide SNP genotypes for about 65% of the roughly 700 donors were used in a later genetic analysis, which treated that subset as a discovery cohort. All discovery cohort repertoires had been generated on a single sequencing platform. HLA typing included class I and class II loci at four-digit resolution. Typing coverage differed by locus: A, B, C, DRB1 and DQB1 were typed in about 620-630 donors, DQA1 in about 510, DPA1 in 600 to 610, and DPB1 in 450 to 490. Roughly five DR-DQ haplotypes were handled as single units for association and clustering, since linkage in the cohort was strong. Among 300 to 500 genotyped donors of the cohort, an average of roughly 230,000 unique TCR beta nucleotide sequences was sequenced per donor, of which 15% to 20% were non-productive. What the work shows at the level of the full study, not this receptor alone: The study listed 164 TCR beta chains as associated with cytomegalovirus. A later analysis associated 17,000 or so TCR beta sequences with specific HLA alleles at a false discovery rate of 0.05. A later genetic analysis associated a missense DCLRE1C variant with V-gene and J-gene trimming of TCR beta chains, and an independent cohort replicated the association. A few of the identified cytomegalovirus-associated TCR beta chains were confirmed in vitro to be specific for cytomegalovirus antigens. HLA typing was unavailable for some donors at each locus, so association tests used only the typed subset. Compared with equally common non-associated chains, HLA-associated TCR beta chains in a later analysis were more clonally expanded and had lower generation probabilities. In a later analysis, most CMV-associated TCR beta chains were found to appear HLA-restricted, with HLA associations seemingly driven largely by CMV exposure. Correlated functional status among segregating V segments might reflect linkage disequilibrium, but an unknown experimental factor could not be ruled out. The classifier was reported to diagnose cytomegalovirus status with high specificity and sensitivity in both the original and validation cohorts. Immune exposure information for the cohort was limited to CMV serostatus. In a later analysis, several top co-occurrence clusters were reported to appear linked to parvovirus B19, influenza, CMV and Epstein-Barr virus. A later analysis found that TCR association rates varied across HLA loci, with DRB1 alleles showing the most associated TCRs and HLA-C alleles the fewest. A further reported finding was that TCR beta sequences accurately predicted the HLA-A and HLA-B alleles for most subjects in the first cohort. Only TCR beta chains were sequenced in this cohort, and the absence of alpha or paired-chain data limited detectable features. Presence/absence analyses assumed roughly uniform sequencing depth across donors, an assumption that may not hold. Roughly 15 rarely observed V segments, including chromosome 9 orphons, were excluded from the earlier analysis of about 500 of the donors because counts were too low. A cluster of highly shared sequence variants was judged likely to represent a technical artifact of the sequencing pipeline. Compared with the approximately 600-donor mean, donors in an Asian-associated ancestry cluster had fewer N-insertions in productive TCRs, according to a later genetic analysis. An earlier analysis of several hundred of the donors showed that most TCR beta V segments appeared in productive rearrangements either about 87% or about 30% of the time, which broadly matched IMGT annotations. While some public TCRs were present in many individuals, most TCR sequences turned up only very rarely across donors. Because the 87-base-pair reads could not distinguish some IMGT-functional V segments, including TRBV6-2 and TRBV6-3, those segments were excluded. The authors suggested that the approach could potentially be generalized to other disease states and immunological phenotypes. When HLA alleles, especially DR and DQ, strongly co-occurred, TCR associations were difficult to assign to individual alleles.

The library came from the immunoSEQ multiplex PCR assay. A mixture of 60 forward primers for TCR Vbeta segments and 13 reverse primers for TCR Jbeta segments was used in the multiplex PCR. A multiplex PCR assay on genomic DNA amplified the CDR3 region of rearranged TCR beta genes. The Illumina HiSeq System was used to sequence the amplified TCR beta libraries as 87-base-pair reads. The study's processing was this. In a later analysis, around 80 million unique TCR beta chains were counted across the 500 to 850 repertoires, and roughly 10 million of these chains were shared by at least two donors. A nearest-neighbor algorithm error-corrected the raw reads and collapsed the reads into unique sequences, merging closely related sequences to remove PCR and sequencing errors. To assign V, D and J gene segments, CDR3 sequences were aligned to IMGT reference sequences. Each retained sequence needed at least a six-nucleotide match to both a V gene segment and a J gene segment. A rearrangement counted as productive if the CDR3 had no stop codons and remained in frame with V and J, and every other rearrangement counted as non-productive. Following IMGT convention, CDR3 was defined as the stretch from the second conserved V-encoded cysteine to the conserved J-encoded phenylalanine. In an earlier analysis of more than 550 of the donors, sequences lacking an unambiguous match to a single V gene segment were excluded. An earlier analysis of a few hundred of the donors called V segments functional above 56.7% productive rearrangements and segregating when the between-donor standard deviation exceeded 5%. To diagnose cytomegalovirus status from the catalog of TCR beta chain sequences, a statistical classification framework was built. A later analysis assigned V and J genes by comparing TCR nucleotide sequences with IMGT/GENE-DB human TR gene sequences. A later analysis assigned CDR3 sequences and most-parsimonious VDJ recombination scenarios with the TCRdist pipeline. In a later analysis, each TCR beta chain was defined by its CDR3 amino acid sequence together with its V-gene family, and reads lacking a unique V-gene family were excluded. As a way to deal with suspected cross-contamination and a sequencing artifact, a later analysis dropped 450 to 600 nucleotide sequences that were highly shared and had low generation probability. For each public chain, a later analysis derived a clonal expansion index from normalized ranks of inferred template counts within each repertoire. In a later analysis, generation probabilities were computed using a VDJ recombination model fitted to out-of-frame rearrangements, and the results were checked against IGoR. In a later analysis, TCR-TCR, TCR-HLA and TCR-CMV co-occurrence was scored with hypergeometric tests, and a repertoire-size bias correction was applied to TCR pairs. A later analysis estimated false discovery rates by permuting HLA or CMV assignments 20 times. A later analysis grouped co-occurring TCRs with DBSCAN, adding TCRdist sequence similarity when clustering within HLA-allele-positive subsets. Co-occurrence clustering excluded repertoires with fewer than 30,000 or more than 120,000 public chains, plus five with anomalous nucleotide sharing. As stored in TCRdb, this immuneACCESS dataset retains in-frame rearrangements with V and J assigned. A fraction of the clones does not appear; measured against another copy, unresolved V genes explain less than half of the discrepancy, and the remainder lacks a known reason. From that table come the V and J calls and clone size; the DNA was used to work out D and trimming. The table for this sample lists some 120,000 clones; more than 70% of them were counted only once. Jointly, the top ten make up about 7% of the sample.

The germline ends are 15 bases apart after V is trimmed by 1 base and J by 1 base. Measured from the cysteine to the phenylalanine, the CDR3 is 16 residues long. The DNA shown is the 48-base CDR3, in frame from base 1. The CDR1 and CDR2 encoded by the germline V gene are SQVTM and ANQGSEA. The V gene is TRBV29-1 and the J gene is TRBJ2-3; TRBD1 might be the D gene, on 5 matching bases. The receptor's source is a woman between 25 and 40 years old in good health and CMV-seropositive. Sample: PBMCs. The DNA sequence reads TGCAGCGTTGAAGCAGGGCCCGGAATAGGCACAGATACGCAGTATTTT. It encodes CSVEAGPGIGTDTQYF.